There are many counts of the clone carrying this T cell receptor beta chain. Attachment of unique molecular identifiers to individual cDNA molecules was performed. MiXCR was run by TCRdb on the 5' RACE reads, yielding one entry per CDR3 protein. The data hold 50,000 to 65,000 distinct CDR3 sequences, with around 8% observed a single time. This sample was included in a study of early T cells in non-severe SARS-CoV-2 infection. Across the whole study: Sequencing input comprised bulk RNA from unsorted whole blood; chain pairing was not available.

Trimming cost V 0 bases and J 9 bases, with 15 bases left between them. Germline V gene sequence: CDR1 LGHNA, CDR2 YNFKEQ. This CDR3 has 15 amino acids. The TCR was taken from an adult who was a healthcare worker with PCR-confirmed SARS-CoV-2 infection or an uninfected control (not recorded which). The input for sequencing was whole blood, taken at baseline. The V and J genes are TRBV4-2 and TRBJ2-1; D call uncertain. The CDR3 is CASSQDGSLTLEQFF. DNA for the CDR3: TGTGCCAGCAGCCAAGATGGAAGCCTAACCCTTGAGCAGTTCTTC.